These 8 T cell receptor beta chains came from one sample sequenced in a study of beta chain features in type 1 diabetes. As every portion of the isolated RNA was reverse transcribed, the sequencing read expressed TCRB transcripts. The repertoire was sequenced with immunoSEQ multiplex PCR; TCRdb's copy has only in-frame clones and lacks some. The repertoire has about 290,000 clones, roughly 8% of them found once; the top ten carry approximately 1%. The sequencing input was central memory CD4+ T cells from blood. The receptor source for this set is a woman aged 18-29 years in good health.

This clone was detected only a few times. This chain joins TRBV5-1 and TRBJ2-1, with a tentative D call TRBD2 (6 bases). V was clipped by 5 bases and J by 8 bases, with 17 bases between them. CDR3 length: 14 residues. Germline V gives CDR1 SGHRS, CDR2 YFSETQ. The CDR3 bases are TGCGCCAGCAGTTATGGGCAGACGGGGGATGAGCAGTTCTTC. Protein sequence: CASSYGQTGDEQFF. The full variable domain, in which reference TRBV5-1 and TRBJ2-1 provide the parts outside the CDR3, is KAGVTQTPRYLIKTRGQQVTLSCSPISGHRSVSWYQQTPGQGLQFLFEYFSETQRNKGNFPGRFSGRQFSNSRSEMNVSTLELGDSALYLCASSYGQTGDEQFFGPGTRLTVL.

This clone showed up just a few times. The chain combines TRBV29-1 with TRBJ2-5; 11 positions match TRBD1. The V gene's germline CDR1 is SQVTM and CDR2 ANQGSEA. V trimming: 5 bases; J trimming: 5 bases; junction bases outside the gene matches: 7. The CDR3 is 14 residues long. CDR3 protein: CSVSGQGVVETQYF. The DNA for the CDR3 is TGCAGCGTTTCGGGACAGGGGGTGGTTGAGACCCAGTACTTC.

This clone has a handful of counts. V and J are TRBV11-2 and TRBJ2-7; possible D gene TRBD1, 6 bases. The germline V gene encodes CDR1 SGHAT and CDR2 FQNNGV. CDR3 size: 12 residues. Trimming took off 5 bases at V and 2 bases at J, with 7 bases between the two ends. In nucleotides, the CDR3 is TGTGCCAGCAGCACAGGGCCCTACGAGCAGTACGTC. Translating gives CASSTGPYEQYV.

At least ten counts were recorded for this clone. The chain has TRBV18 and TRBJ1-5, with D hard to call. The CDR3 is 12 residues long. Germline V CDR1 and CDR2: KGHSH, LQKENI. Trimming took 0 bases from V and 6 from J, leaving 3 bases between them. This CDR3 is CASSPPGQPQHF. CDR3 nucleotide sequence: TGTGCCAGCTCACCACCGGGTCAGCCCCAGCATTTT. The full variable domain, rest sourced from reference TRBV18 and TRBJ1-5, is NAGVMQNPRHLVRRRGQEARLRCSPMKGHSHVYWYRQLPEEGLKFMVYLQKENIIDESGMPKERFSAEFPKEGPSILRIQQVVRGDSAAYFCASSPPGQPQHFGDGTRLSIL.

The rearrangement links TRBV5-1 to TRBJ1-1; 11 bases line up with TRBD1. The CDR3 totals 16 residues. V lost 1 base to trimming and J lost 3 bases; unmatched junction nucleotides: 5. CDR1 is SGHRS, CDR2 YFSETQ, per germline. CDR3 loop: CASSLYGTGGDTEAFF. Written as DNA, the CDR3 is TGCGCCAGCAGCTTGTACGGGACAGGGGGAGACACTGAAGCTTTCTTT.

The chain uses TRBV7-3 and TRBJ2-1, with D uncertain. V dropped 4 bases and J dropped 0 bases, with 13 bases sitting between them. CDR1 SGHTA and CDR2 FQGTGA come from the germline V gene. This CDR3 is built from 16 residues. The CDR3 reads CASSSKHKSSYNEQFF. In nucleotides, the CDR3 is TGTGCCAGCAGCTCAAAACATAAGAGCTCCTACAATGAGCAGTTCTTC. Full variable domain (rest looked up from reference TRBV7-3 and TRBJ2-1): GAGVSQTPSNKVTEKGKYVELRCDPISGHTALYWYRQSLGQGPEFLIYFQGTGAADDSGLPNDRFFAVRPEGSVSTLKIQRTERGDSAVYLCASSSKHKSSYNEQFFGPGTRLTVL.

The chain combines TRBV7-9 with TRBJ1-2; TRBD1 matches 8 bases. Germline CDR1 reads SEHNR; CDR2 reads FQNEAQ (reference sequence). The CDR3 covers 14 residues. The trim removed 5 bases at V and 4 bases at J, leaving 6 bases unmatched. The CDR3 nucleotides read TGTGCCAGCAGCCCACTGACAGGGGCCTATGGCTACACCTTC. Its protein is CASSPLTGAYGYTF. Variable domain in full (rest from reference TRBV7-9 and TRBJ1-2): DTGVSQNPRHKITKRGQNVTFRCDPISEHNRLYWYRQTLGQGPEFLTYFQNEAQLEKSRLLSDRFSAERPKGSFSTLEIQRTEQGDSAMYLCASSPLTGAYGYTFGSGTRLTVV.

This clone was observed a few times. This CDR3 is also generated by other DNA sequences in the sample. The chain joins TRBV5-4 to TRBJ2-3, with 10 nucleotides matching TRBD1. CDR1 and CDR2 from the germline V gene are SGHNT and YYREEE (reference sequence). The CDR3 extends over 16 amino acids. V shed 2 bases, J shed 2 bases, and the junction held 5 bases outside the gene matches. For the CDR3, the DNA is TGTGCCAGCAGCTTAAGGACAGGGGGTTCCACAGATACGCAGTATTTT. Translation: CASSLRTGGSTDTQYF.